Listed below are T cell receptor beta chains from one sample, sequenced in a study of response to subunit inactivated influenza vaccine. TCRdb reprocessed the RT-PCR reads with MiXCR, giving one entry per CDR3 protein. This sample yields around 600,000 distinct CDR3 sequences, of which approximately 11% are seen a single time; approximately 10% belongs to the top ten. The data were also submitted as part of a second study, on T cells expressing NK-cell markers.

This material consisted of PBMCs from blood, taken on the day of vaccination. Source of these receptors: a man over 45 who received an inactivated influenza vaccine. The CDR3 runs from the conserved cysteine through the conserved F or W. The order of the fields is D gene, CDR3 length, clone size, J gene, V gene, CDR3 DNA, CDR3 protein. A D gene is named only where the DNA matches it firmly. Clone size appears in some rows only: once, few, many, or a class for an expanded clone.

d_call: TRBD1
cdr3_length: 15
clone_size: few
j_call: TRBJ2-7
v_call: TRBV10-3
cdr3_nt: TGTGCCATCAGTGGGGGACAGGGGGCGTCTGCCGAGCAGTACTTC
cdr3_aa: CAISGGQGASAEQYF

d_call: .
cdr3_length: 15
clone_size: .
j_call: TRBJ1-5
v_call: TRBV7-2
cdr3_nt: TGTGCCAGCAGCGTAACAGCTCTTAGCAATCAGCCCCAGCATTTT
cdr3_aa: CASSVTALSNQPQHF

d_call: .
cdr3_length: 15
clone_size: many
j_call: TRBJ2-3
v_call: TRBV12-3/TRBV12-4
cdr3_nt: TGTGCCAGCGGCCTTCAGGGTCTGAGCACAGATACGCAGTATTTT
cdr3_aa: CASGLQGLSTDTQYF

d_call: .
cdr3_length: 13
clone_size: .
j_call: TRBJ2-1
v_call: TRBV15
cdr3_nt: TGTGCCACCAGCAGAGGCCTAGCCAATGAGCAGTTCTTC
cdr3_aa: CATSRGLANEQFF

d_call: TRBD2
cdr3_length: 17
clone_size: .
j_call: TRBJ2-2
v_call: TRBV3-1
cdr3_nt: TGTGCCAGCAGCCAAGAAGGCGGGAGCGCGGCTAGCGGGGAGCTGTTTTTT
cdr3_aa: CASSQEGGSAASGELFF

d_call: .
cdr3_length: 15
clone_size: .
j_call: TRBJ2-7
v_call: TRBV15
cdr3_nt: TGTGCCACCAGCCCCTACAAACGGGAGAGAGACGAGCAGTACTTC
cdr3_aa: CATSPYKRERDEQYF

d_call: .
cdr3_length: 13
clone_size: .
j_call: TRBJ1-1
v_call: TRBV6-1
cdr3_nt: TGTGCCAGCAGTGGGGACTGGAGCACTGAAGCTTTCTTT
cdr3_aa: CASSGDWSTEAFF

d_call: .
cdr3_length: 16
clone_size: few
j_call: TRBJ2-7
v_call: TRBV20-1
cdr3_nt: TGCAGTGCTAGAGATCTCGCCGGGTCGGGCTCCTACGAGCAGTACTTC
cdr3_aa: CSARDLAGSGSYEQYF

d_call: TRBD2
cdr3_length: 14
clone_size: .
j_call: TRBJ2-1
v_call: TRBV5-6
cdr3_nt: TGTGCCAGCAGCTCCTGGTTAGCGGGGAGTGAGCAGTTCTTC
cdr3_aa: CASSSWLAGSEQFF

d_call: TRBD2
cdr3_length: 15
clone_size: few
j_call: TRBJ2-5
v_call: TRBV6-2/TRBV6-3
cdr3_nt: TGTGCCAGCAGTTTTGGGGCGGGAGGAAGAGAGACCCAGTACTTC
cdr3_aa: CASSFGAGGRETQYF

d_call: .
cdr3_length: 16
clone_size: .
j_call: TRBJ2-1
v_call: TRBV5-1
cdr3_nt: TGCGCCAGCAGCTTGGATAGGGGAATGTTTGGCAATGAGCAGTTCTTC
cdr3_aa: CASSLDRGMFGNEQFF

d_call: TRBD2
cdr3_length: 16
clone_size: .
j_call: TRBJ2-7
v_call: TRBV3-1
cdr3_nt: TGTGCCAGCAGCCAATATAGCGGGAGGGTCACCTACGAGCAGTACTTC
cdr3_aa: CASSQYSGRVTYEQYF

d_call: TRBD2
cdr3_length: 15
clone_size: .
j_call: TRBJ2-7
v_call: TRBV12-3/TRBV12-4
cdr3_nt: TGTGCCAGCAGACTAGGGAGGGGTCCGAACTACGAGCAGTACTTC
cdr3_aa: CASRLGRGPNYEQYF

d_call: .
cdr3_length: 11
clone_size: few
j_call: TRBJ2-1
v_call: TRBV30
cdr3_nt: TGTGCCTGGAAGCTAATCGGTGAGCAGTTCTTC
cdr3_aa: CAWKLIGEQFF

d_call: .
cdr3_length: 14
clone_size: .
j_call: TRBJ2-3
v_call: TRBV30
cdr3_nt: TGTGCCTGGAGTGCGGGGGTAAGCGCAGATACGCAGTATTTT
cdr3_aa: CAWSAGVSADTQYF

d_call: TRBD1
cdr3_length: 14
clone_size: few
j_call: TRBJ2-7
v_call: TRBV7-9
cdr3_nt: TGTGCCAGCAGGGGGACAGGGGCCATATCCGAGCAGTACTTC
cdr3_aa: CASRGTGAISEQYF

d_call: TRBD2
cdr3_length: 15
clone_size: few
j_call: TRBJ2-1
v_call: TRBV20-1
cdr3_nt: TGCAGTGCTAGAAGGTCGGCTAGCGGGAGCGATGAGCAGTTCTTC
cdr3_aa: CSARRSASGSDEQFF

d_call: TRBD2
cdr3_length: 15
clone_size: few
j_call: TRBJ2-1
v_call: TRBV7-2
cdr3_nt: TGTGCCAGCAGCACCCCCGGGACTAGGGCCAATGAGCAGTTCTTC
cdr3_aa: CASSTPGTRANEQFF

d_call: .
cdr3_length: 13
clone_size: few
j_call: TRBJ2-5
v_call: TRBV5-1
cdr3_nt: TGCGCCAGCAGCTTTGGGGTCCAAGAGACCCAGTACTTC
cdr3_aa: CASSFGVQETQYF

d_call: TRBD1
cdr3_length: 17
clone_size: few
j_call: TRBJ2-1
v_call: TRBV14
cdr3_nt: TGTGCCAGCAGCCAGGGACAGGGGTATTATCGGGACAATGAGCAGTTCTTC
cdr3_aa: CASSQGQGYYRDNEQFF

d_call: .
cdr3_length: 16
clone_size: few
j_call: TRBJ1-4
v_call: TRBV4-1
cdr3_nt: TGCGCCAGCAGCCAAGGACCTGACATTAGGACGGAAAAACTGTTTTTT
cdr3_aa: CASSQGPDIRTEKLFF

d_call: TRBD1
cdr3_length: 17
clone_size: .
j_call: TRBJ2-6
v_call: TRBV12-3/TRBV12-4
cdr3_nt: TGTGCCAGCAGCCGTTACCCAGGGGGTGGAGGGGCCAACGTCCTGACTTTC
cdr3_aa: CASSRYPGGGGANVLTF

d_call: TRBD2
cdr3_length: 16
clone_size: few
j_call: TRBJ2-2
v_call: TRBV7-2
cdr3_nt: TGTGCCAGCAGCTTAGTCGGGACTAGAAGCGCCGGGGAGCTGTTTTTT
cdr3_aa: CASSLVGTRSAGELFF

d_call: .
cdr3_length: 16
clone_size: few
j_call: TRBJ2-7
v_call: TRBV30
cdr3_nt: TGTGCCTGGAGGGGATTGACGGGGAAAAGCTCCTACGAGCAGTACTTC
cdr3_aa: CAWRGLTGKSSYEQYF

d_call: .
cdr3_length: 14
clone_size: few
j_call: TRBJ2-1
v_call: TRBV7-9
cdr3_nt: TGTGCCAGCAGCTTAATAGGCCCATGGAATGAGCAGTTCTTC
cdr3_aa: CASSLIGPWNEQFF

d_call: TRBD1
cdr3_length: 14
clone_size: .
j_call: TRBJ2-1
v_call: TRBV3-1
cdr3_nt: TGTGCCAGCAGCGCCCGGGACAGGGGCAATGAGCAGTTCTTC
cdr3_aa: CASSARDRGNEQFF

d_call: .
cdr3_length: 15
clone_size: many
j_call: TRBJ2-1
v_call: TRBV5-1
cdr3_nt: TGCGCCAGCAGCTTTGGTAGAAGTGATGGGGGCGAGCAGTTCTTC
cdr3_aa: CASSFGRSDGGEQFF

d_call: TRBD2
cdr3_length: 16
clone_size: few
j_call: TRBJ2-3
v_call: TRBV4-1
cdr3_nt: TGCGCCAGCAGCCGCCGGGCGGGGGGGCGAGCAGATACGCAGTATTTT
cdr3_aa: CASSRRAGGRADTQYF

d_call: .
cdr3_length: 13
clone_size: few
j_call: TRBJ2-3
v_call: TRBV10-3
cdr3_nt: TGTGCCATCCTTAGGACAGGCACAGATACGCAGTATTTT
cdr3_aa: CAILRTGTDTQYF

d_call: .
cdr3_length: 15
clone_size: many
j_call: TRBJ2-5
v_call: TRBV5-1
cdr3_nt: TGCGCCAGCAGCTGGAGCTATAGAGGAGAAGAGACCCAGTACTTC
cdr3_aa: CASSWSYRGEETQYF

d_call: TRBD2
cdr3_length: 15
clone_size: few
j_call: TRBJ2-3
v_call: TRBV5-5
cdr3_nt: TGTGCCAGCAGCTGGACTAGCGGGGGATCAGATACGCAGTATTTT
cdr3_aa: CASSWTSGGSDTQYF

d_call: .
cdr3_length: 15
clone_size: few
j_call: TRBJ2-3
v_call: TRBV20-1
cdr3_nt: TGCAGTGCTAGAGATCGTACTCGGCCGACAGATACGCAGTATTTT
cdr3_aa: CSARDRTRPTDTQYF

d_call: TRBD2
cdr3_length: 19
clone_size: .
j_call: TRBJ2-1
v_call: TRBV5-1
cdr3_nt: TGCGCCAGCAGTCGGGGGGGGCCGTCGGTGCGGGAGGGCCAGAATGAGCAGTTCTTC
cdr3_aa: CASSRGGPSVREGQNEQFF

d_call: TRBD2
cdr3_length: 17
clone_size: .
j_call: TRBJ2-4
v_call: TRBV12-3/TRBV12-4
cdr3_nt: TGTGCCAGCAGGCCTCCGGGACTAGCGGATCACAAAAACATTCAGTACTTC
cdr3_aa: CASRPPGLADHKNIQYF

d_call: .
cdr3_length: 10
clone_size: .
j_call: TRBJ2-3
v_call: TRBV2
cdr3_nt: TGTGCCAGCAGGGCCAATACGCAGTATTTT
cdr3_aa: CASRANTQYF

d_call: TRBD2
cdr3_length: 14
clone_size: few
j_call: TRBJ2-5
v_call: TRBV7-2
cdr3_nt: TGTGCCAGCAGCTTACGCGGGAGTTTAGAGACCCAGTACTTC
cdr3_aa: CASSLRGSLETQYF

d_call: .
cdr3_length: 14
clone_size: few
j_call: TRBJ2-5
v_call: TRBV9
cdr3_nt: TGTGCCAGCAGCGTAGGTGGAAGCCAAGAGACCCAGTACTTC
cdr3_aa: CASSVGGSQETQYF

d_call: .
cdr3_length: 17
clone_size: .
j_call: TRBJ1-1
v_call: TRBV19
cdr3_nt: TGTGCCAGTAGTCATAGGGGGGGACGGTCCGTTCGGGCTGAAGCTTTCTTT
cdr3_aa: CASSHRGGRSVRAEAFF

d_call: .
cdr3_length: 13
clone_size: many
j_call: TRBJ1-1
v_call: TRBV5-6
cdr3_nt: TGTGCCAGCAGCTTGCCCGGGGGCCCTGAAGCTTTCTTT
cdr3_aa: CASSLPGGPEAFF

d_call: TRBD2
cdr3_length: 11
clone_size: many
j_call: TRBJ2-1
v_call: TRBV29-1
cdr3_nt: TGCAGCGTAACAGCGGGACTCGGGCAGTTCTTC
cdr3_aa: CSVTAGLGQFF

d_call: .
cdr3_length: 15
clone_size: .
j_call: TRBJ2-1
v_call: TRBV5-4
cdr3_nt: TGTGCCAGCAGCGTCGGAGGGGGAAGTTTCTATGAGCAGTTCTTC
cdr3_aa: CASSVGGGSFYEQFF

d_call: .
cdr3_length: 19
clone_size: few
j_call: TRBJ2-3
v_call: TRBV6-2/TRBV6-3
cdr3_nt: TGTGCCAGCAGCACCCAGCGGGTGGGACATCAGATAAAGTCAGATACGCAGTATTTT
cdr3_aa: CASSTQRVGHQIKSDTQYF

d_call: .
cdr3_length: 14
clone_size: few
j_call: TRBJ1-4
v_call: TRBV2
cdr3_nt: TGTGCCAGCAGTGATCTGGGCTTTAATGAAAAACTGTTTTTT
cdr3_aa: CASSDLGFNEKLFF